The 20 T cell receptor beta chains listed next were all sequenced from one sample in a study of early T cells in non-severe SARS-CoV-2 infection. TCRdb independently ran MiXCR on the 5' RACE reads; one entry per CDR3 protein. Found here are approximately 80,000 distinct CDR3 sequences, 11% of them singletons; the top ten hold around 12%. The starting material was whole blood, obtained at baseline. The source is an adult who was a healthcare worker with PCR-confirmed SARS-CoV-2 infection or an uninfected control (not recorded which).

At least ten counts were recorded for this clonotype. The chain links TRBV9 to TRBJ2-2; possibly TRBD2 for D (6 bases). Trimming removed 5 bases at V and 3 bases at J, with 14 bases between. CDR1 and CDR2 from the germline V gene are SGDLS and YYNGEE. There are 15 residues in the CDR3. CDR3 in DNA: TGTGCCAGCAGGGCTTCGGGACTCGACACCGGGGAGCTGTTTTTT. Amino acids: CASRASGLDTGELFF.

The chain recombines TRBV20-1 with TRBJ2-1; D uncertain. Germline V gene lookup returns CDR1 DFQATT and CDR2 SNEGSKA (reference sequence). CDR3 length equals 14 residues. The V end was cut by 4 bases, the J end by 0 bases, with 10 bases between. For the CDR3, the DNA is TGCAGTGCTACGACACCTAGCTCCTACAATGAGCAGTTCTTC. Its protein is CSATTPSSYNEQFF.

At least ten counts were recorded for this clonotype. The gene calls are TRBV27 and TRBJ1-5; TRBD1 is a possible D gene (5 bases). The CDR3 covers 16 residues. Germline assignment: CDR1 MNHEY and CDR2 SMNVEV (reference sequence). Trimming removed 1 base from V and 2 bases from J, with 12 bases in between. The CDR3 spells CASSLLGTTGNQPQHF. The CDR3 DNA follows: TGTGCCAGCAGTTTATTGGGGACGACAGGCAATCAGCCCCAGCATTTT.

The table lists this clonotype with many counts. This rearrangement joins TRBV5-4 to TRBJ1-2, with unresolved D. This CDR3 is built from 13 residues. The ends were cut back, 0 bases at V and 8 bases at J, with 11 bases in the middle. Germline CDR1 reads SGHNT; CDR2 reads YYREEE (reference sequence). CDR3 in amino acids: CASSLARAQGYTF. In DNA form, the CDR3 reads TGTGCCAGCAGCTTGGCGAGGGCGCAGGGCTACACCTTC.

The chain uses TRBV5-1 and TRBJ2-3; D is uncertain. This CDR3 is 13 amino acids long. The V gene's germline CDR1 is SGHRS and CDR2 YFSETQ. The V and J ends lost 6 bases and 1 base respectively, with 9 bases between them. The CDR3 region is CASTIVGTDTQYF. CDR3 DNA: TGCGCCAGCACCATAGTGGGCACAGATACGCAGTATTTT.

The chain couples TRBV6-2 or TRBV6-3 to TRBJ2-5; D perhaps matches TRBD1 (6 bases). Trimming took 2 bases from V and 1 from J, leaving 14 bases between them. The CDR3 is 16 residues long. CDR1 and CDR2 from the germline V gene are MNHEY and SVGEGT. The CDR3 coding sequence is TGTGCCAGCAGTTACCAGGGGTTCGTCTCCCAAGAGACCCAGTACTTC. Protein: CASSYQGFVSQETQYF.

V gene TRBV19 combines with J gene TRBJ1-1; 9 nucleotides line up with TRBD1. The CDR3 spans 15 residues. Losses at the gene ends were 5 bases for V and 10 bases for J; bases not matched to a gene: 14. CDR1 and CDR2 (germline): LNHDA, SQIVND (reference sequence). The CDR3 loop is CASSSMGQGTIRAFF. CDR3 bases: TGTGCCAGTAGTTCCATGGGACAGGGAACGATCCGAGCTTTCTTT.

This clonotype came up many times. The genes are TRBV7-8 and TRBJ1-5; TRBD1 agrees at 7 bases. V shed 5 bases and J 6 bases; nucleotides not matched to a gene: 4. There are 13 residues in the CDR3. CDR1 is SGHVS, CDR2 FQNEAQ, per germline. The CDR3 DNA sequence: TGTGCCAGCAGCCCCGACAGGGTTCAGCCCCAGCATTTT. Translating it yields CASSPDRVQPQHF.

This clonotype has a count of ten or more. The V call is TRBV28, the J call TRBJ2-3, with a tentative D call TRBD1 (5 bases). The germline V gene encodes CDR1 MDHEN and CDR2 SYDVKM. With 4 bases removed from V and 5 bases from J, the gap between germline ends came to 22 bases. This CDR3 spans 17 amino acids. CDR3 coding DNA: TGTGCCAGCAGTTCCACCCCCTCCGGACACCTCGGAGATACGCAGTATTTT. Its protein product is CASSSTPSGHLGDTQYF.

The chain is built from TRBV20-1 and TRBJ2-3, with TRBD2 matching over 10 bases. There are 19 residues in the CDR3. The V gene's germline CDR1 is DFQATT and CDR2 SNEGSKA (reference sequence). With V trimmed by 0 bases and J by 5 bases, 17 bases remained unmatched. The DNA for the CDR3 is TGCAGTGCTAGAGATCTTTTTAAAGCGGGGGGGCCGAGAGGAGATACGCAGTATTTT. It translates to CSARDLFKAGGPRGDTQYF.

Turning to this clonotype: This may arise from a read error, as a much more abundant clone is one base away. The CDR3 reads CSARESRGRYTF. As DNA, the CDR3 is TGCAGTGCTAGAGAAAGCAGGGGTCGGTACACCTTC. The rearrangement links TRBV20-1 to TRBJ1-2; D possibly corresponds to TRBD1 (6 bases). Trimming removed 0 bases at V and 11 bases at J, with 13 bases between. CDR3 size: 12 residues. The germline V gene has CDR1 DFQATT and CDR2 SNEGSKA (reference sequence).

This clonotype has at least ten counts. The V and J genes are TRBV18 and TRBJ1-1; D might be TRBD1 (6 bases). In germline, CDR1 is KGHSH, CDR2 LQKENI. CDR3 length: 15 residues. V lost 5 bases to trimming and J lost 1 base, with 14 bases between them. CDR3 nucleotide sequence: TGTGCCAGCTCAACGGGGGCAGGTTGGAACACTGAAGCTTTCTTT. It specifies CASSTGAGWNTEAFF.

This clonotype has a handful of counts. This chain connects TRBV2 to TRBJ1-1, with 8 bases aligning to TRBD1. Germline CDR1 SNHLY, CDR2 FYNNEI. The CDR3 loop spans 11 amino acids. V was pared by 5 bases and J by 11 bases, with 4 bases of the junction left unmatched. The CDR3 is CASSIDRGAFF. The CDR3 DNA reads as TGTGCCAGCAGTATAGACAGGGGCGCTTTCTTT. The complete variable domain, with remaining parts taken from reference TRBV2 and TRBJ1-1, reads EPEVTQTPSHQVTQMGQEVILRCVPISNHLYFYWYRQILGQKVEFLVSFYNNEISEKSEIFDDQFSVERPDGSNFTLKIRSTKLEDSAMYFCASSIDRGAFFGQGTRLTVV.

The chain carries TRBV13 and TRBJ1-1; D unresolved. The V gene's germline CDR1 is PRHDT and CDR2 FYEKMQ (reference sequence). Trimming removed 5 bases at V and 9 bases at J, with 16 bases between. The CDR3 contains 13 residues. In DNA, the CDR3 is TGTGCCAGCAGCCCCTCTCCGGGCGTACAAGCTTTCTTT. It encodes CASSPSPGVQAFF.

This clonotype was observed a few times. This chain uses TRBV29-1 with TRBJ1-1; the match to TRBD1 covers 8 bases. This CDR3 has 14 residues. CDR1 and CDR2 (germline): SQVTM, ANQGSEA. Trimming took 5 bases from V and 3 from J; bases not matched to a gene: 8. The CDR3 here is CSVQTTGADTEAFF. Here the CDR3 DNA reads TGCAGCGTTCAGACGACAGGGGCGGACACTGAAGCTTTCTTT.

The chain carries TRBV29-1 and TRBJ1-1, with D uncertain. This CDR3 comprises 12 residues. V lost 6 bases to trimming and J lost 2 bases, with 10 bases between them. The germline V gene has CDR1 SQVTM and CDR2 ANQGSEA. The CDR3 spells CSVQHGNTEAFF. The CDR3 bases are TGCAGCGTGCAACACGGAAACACTGAAGCTTTCTTT.

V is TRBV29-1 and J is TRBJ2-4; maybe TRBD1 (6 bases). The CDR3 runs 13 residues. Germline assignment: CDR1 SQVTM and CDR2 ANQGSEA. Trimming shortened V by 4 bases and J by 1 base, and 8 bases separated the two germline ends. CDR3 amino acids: CSVVRGAKNIQYF. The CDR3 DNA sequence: TGCAGCGTTGTTAGGGGGGCCAAAAACATTCAGTACTTC.

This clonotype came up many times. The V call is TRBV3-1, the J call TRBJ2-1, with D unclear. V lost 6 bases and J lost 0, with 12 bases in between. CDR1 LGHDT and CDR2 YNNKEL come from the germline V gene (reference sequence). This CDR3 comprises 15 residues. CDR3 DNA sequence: TGTGCCAGCAGAACCGGGCCAAGCTCCTACAATGAGCAGTTCTTC. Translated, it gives CASRTGPSSYNEQFF.

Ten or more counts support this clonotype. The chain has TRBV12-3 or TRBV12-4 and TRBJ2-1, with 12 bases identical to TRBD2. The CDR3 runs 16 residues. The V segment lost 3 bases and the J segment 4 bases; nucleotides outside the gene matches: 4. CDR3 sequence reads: CASSLTSGGLYNEQFF. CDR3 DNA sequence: TGTGCCAGCAGTTTGACTAGCGGGGGTTTATACAATGAGCAGTTCTTC.

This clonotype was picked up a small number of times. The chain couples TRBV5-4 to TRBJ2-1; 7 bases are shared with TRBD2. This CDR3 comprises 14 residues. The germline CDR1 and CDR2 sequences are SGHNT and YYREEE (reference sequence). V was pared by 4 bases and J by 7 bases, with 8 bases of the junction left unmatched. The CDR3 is CASSPGLDGNEQFF. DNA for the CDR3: TGTGCCAGCAGCCCCGGACTAGATGGAAATGAGCAGTTCTTC.